A single sample gave rise to the 7 T cell receptor beta chains below, sequenced in a study of memory CD4+ T cells and cytomegalovirus serostatus. The sort gate was single viable CD3+CD4+CD8-CD45RO+ cells for memory CD4+ T cells. Libraries were prepared by immunoSEQ multiplex PCR; TCRdb keeps only in-frame clonotypes and omits some of them. The sample records tens of thousands of clones, around 82% being singletons. Material: memory CD4+ T cells from blood. The receptors stem from an adult in good health and CMV-seronegative. Some clones in this sample may be carry-over from other donors' samples.

The chain combines TRBV5-6 with TRBJ2-7; 8 bases are a match to TRBD1. Per germline, CDR1 SGHDT and CDR2 YYEEEE. Trimming took 1 base from V and 3 from J; bases not matched to a gene: 3. The CDR3 is made up of 14 amino acids. CDR3 residues: CASSLQGADYEQYF. The CDR3 nucleotides are TGTGCCAGCAGCTTGCAGGGGGCGGACTACGAGCAGTACTTC. The full variable domain, its missing parts supplied by reference TRBV5-6 and TRBJ2-7, is DAGVTQSPTHLIKTRGQQVTLRCSPKSGHDTVSWYQQALGQGPQFIFQYYEEEERQRGNFPDRFSGHQFPNYSSELNVNALLLGDSALYLCASSLQGADYEQYFGPGTRLTVT.

This clone has only a few counts. The chain carries TRBV10-3 and TRBJ2-7; no clear D gene. CDR1 is ENHRY and CDR2 is SYGVKD in the germline V gene. Trimming took 4 bases from V and 4 from J, leaving 8 bases between them. The CDR3 is 12 residues long. CDR3 nucleotides: TGTGCCATCAGTGCGACCGAGTACGAGCAGTACTTC. As protein: CAISATEYEQYF.

V and J are TRBV6-6 and TRBJ1-6; TRBD1 is a possible D gene (5 bases). Germline CDR1 MNHNY, CDR2 SVGAGI (reference sequence). This CDR3 is 16 amino acids long. V was pared by 2 bases and J by 9 bases, with 17 bases between. The CDR3 DNA is TGTGCCAGCAGTTACAGCACGGCAGGGAGAGGTTCACCCCTCCACTTT. Protein sequence: CASSYSTAGRGSPLHF.

The CDR3: CASSPRTGGAEKLFF. In DNA form, the CDR3 reads TGTGCCAGCAGCCCCCGGACAGGGGGCGCGGAAAAACTGTTTTTT. The rearrangement links TRBV5-4 to TRBJ1-4, with 11 bases identical to TRBD1. CDR1 is SGHNT and CDR2 is YYREEE in the germline V gene (reference sequence). Unmatched junction bases numbered 7, after V lost 4 bases and J lost 8 bases. The CDR3 loop spans 15 amino acids.

The chain couples TRBV5-6 to TRBJ1-4, with TRBD1 as a possible D gene (5 bases). Germline loops: CDR1 SGHDT, CDR2 YYEEEE. With 5 bases removed from V and 12 bases from J, the gap between germline ends came to 17 bases. The CDR3 totals 13 residues. CDR3 sequence (DNA): TGTGCCAGCAGTTCAACGTCAGGGAGGGAACTGTTTTTT. This codes for CASSSTSGRELFF.

The chain uses TRBV6-4 and TRBJ2-3, with a tentative D call TRBD1 (6 bases). The CDR3 spans 15 residues. Trimming shortened V by 6 bases and J by 1 base, and 14 bases separated the two germline ends. The V gene's germline CDR1 is MRHNA and CDR2 SNTAGT. CDR3 in DNA: TGTGCCAGCAGCATTACAGGGCTCGGCACAGATACGCAGTATTTT. It yields the protein CASSITGLGTDTQYF.

Points on this clone: Additional DNA sequences in this sample encode the identical CDR3. V usage is TRBV6-4 and J usage is TRBJ2-3; D ambiguous. Trimming removed 0 bases at V and 0 bases at J, with 4 bases between. The CDR3 consists of 14 residues. CDR1 and CDR2 from the germline V gene are MRHNA and SNTAGT. The CDR3 DNA reads TGTGCCAGCAGTGACTCGTTAAGCACAGATACGCAGTATTTT. Its translation: CASSDSLSTDTQYF.